The 5 T cell receptor beta chains given below trace back to one sample, sequenced in a study of cytomegalovirus exposure and HLA in healthy donors. PCR primers comprised 60 Vbeta and 13 Jbeta primers. Repertoires were generated with immunoSEQ multiplex PCR, while TCRdb's copy carries only in-frame clones and drops some. Here the sample spans more than 200,000 clones, over 75% being singletons. The sequencing input was PBMCs. The receptors come from a male donor in good health and CMV-seronegative.

The chain carries TRBV5-1 and TRBJ2-5; 7 nucleotides match TRBD1. Looked up from germline, CDR1 is SGHRS and CDR2 is YFSETQ. The V segment lost 4 bases and the J segment 2 bases; nucleotides outside the gene matches: 11. This CDR3 has 16 residues. The CDR3 coding sequence is TGCGCCAGCAGCAGGGGGCAGGGTTACGGGCAAGAGACCCAGTACTTC. This codes for CASSRGQGYGQETQYF.

The V call is TRBV6-1, the J call TRBJ2-7; 13 positions match TRBD2. The CDR3 has 15 amino acids. The germline gives CDR1 MNHNS, CDR2 SASEGT. The junction had 4 bases not matched to a gene; V was cut back by 5 bases and J by 3 bases. For the CDR3, the DNA is TGTGCCAGCAGTTTGGGGACTAGCGGGGACTACGAGCAGTACTTC. Translating it yields CASSLGTSGDYEQYF.

V is TRBV28 and J is TRBJ1-2; 7 bases match TRBD1. Germline V gene data show CDR1 as MDHEN and CDR2 as SYDVKM. V lost 5 bases and J lost 6; bases outside the gene matches: 9. The CDR3 sequence is 14 residues long. CDR3 DNA sequence: TGTGCCAGCAGTCTATTAGACAGGGTCAATGGCTACACCTTC. Its translation: CASSLLDRVNGYTF.

This clone was recorded a few times. The chain joins TRBV7-2 to TRBJ2-7, with D unresolved. Germline-derived CDR1 and CDR2 are SGHTA and FQGNSA. The V and J ends lost 2 bases and 7 bases respectively, with 6 bases between them. The CDR3 runs to 11 residues. The CDR3 region is CASSLSREQYF. The CDR3 DNA sequence: TGTGCCAGCAGCTTATCCCGGGAGCAGTACTTC. The full variable domain, rest sourced from reference TRBV7-2 and TRBJ2-7, is GAGVSQSPSNKVTEKGKDVELRCDPISGHTALYWYRQSLGQGLEFLIYFQGNSAPDKSGLPSDRFSAERTGGSVSTLTIQRTQQEDSAVYLCASSLSREQYFGPGTRLTVT.

The rearrangement links TRBV5-1 to TRBJ1-2; TRBD1 is a possible D gene (5 bases). Trimming took 3 bases from V and 1 from J, leaving 10 bases between them. The CDR3 consists of 14 residues. CDR1 is SGHRS and CDR2 is YFSETQ in the germline V gene. DNA of the CDR3: TGCGCCAGCAGCTCGGGGGGGATTAACTATGGCTACACCTTC. This codes for CASSSGGINYGYTF. Full variable domain (missing parts from reference TRBV5-1 and TRBJ1-2): KAGVTQTPRYLIKTRGQQVTLSCSPISGHRSVSWYQQTPGQGLQFLFEYFSETQRNKGNFPGRFSGRQFSNSRSEMNVSTLELGDSALYLCASSSGGINYGYTFGSGTRLTVV.